Sequencing of this TCR beta chain was carried out in a study of cytomegalovirus exposure and HLA in healthy donors. Clones were sequenced by immunoSEQ multiplex PCR, and TCRdb holds only the in-frame ones, with some missing. This table holds roughly 310,000 clones, 70% to 90% found once. V lost 4 bases to trimming and J lost 3 bases; unmatched junction nucleotides: 3. Germline assignment: CDR1 SGHAT and CDR2 FQNNGV. The CDR3 covers 14 residues. The TCR was taken from a man aged 25 to 40 in good health and CMV-seronegative. This chain joins TRBV11-2 and TRBJ1-2; 9 nucleotides match TRBD1. The sample was PBMCs. CDR3 in DNA: TGTGCCAGCAGCTCCGGACAGGGGCACTATGGCTACACCTTC. Translation gives CASSSGQGHYGYTF.